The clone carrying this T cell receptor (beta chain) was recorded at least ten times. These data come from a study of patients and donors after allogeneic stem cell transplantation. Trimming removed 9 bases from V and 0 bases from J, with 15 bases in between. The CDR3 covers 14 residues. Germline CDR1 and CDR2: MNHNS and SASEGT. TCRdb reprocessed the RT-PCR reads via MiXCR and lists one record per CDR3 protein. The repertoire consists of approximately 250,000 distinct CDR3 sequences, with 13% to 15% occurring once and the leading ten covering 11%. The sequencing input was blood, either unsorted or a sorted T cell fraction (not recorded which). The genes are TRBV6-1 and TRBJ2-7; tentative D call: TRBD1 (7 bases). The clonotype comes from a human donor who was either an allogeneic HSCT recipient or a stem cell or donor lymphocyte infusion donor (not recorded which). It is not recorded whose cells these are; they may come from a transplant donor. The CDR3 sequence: CASQGGTFSYEQYF. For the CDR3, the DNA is TGTGCCAGTCAGGGGGGCACCTTCTCCTACGAGCAGTACTTC.